This T cell receptor (beta chain) was documented in a study of blood T cells in healthy people across ages. Combining a sample-barcoded 5' primer with a J-beta primer mix, a second PCR ran for about 6 to 11 cycles. TCRdb redid the calling of the 5' RACE reads with MiXCR, one entry per CDR3 protein. The data contain hundreds of thousands of distinct CDR3 sequences, approximately 30% of them singletons. Each donor gave approximately 9.5 milliliters of peripheral blood. Each sample provided at least 5 micrograms of extracted total RNA. Notes on this clonotype: As yet, its antigen is unknown.

The V segment lost 0 bases and the J segment 3 bases; nucleotides outside the gene matches: 2. There are 15 residues in the CDR3. From germline, CDR1 is DFQATT and CDR2 SNEGSKA (reference sequence). Study-level findings and limits: A strong correlation was seen between TCR beta diversity and naive T cell percentage.

The genes are TRBV20-1 and TRBJ2-7; 13 bases align to TRBD2. The source material was blood. The sequence came from a woman of 80 years or more in good health. CDR3 protein: CSAREGTSGVYEQYF. In DNA form, the CDR3 reads TGCAGTGCTAGAGAGGGGACTAGCGGGGTCTACGAGCAGTACTTC.